This T cell receptor (beta chain) appears in the sequencing data of a study of tissue T cells after allogeneic stem cell transplantation. Comments on this clone: Its antigen is unidentified.

Some clones are missing from TCRdb's copy, which holds only in-frame ones; the method was immunoSEQ multiplex PCR. The sample includes some 1,800 clones, about 76% of them seen just once. General study findings and limits: Limitations included a small, clinically heterogeneous cohort and limited sampling depth. Few T cell clones were shared across patients, but motif clusters showed tissue-specific shared signatures. Blood and spleen captured only part of the tissue TCR repertoire. Alloreactivity or antigen specificity of tissue TCRs was not determined; some clones might be host cells.

Germline V gene data show CDR1 as GTSNPN and CDR2 as SVGIG (reference sequence). The CDR3 extends over 13 amino acids. The V end lost 2 bases, the J end lost 4 bases, and 11 bases lay between the germline ends. The chain has TRBV30 and TRBJ1-2, with no clear D. This sample comprised colon tissue, obtained at autopsy. The receptor was derived from a male patient aged 35 to 75 with steroid-refractory graft-versus-host disease after an allogeneic stem cell transplant. Certain T cells may be donor cells from the graft. The CDR3 here is CAWSPQLRYGYTF. The CDR3 DNA reads TGTGCCTGGAGTCCCCAACTGCGCTATGGCTACACCTTC. Variable domain in full (rest from reference TRBV30 and TRBJ1-2): SQTIHQWPATLVQPVGSPLSLECTVEGTSNPNLYWYRQAAGRGLQLLFYSVGIGQISSEVPQNLSASRPQDRQFILSSKKLLLSDSGFYLCAWSPQLRYGYTFGSGTRLTVV.